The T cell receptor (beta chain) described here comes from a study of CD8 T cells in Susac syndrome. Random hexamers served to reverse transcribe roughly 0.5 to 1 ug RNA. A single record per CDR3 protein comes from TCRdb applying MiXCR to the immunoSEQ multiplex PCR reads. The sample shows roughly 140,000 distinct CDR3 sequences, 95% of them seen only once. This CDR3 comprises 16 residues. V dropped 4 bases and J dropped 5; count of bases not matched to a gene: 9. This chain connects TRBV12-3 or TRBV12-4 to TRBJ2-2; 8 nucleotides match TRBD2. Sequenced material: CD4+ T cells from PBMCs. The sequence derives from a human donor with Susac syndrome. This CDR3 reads CASSSRGSGTTGELFF. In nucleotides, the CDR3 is TGTGCCAGCAGTTCCCGGGGTAGCGGGACTACCGGGGAGCTGTTTTTT.